Reported below is one TCR beta chain. The sample contains more than one DNA sequence encoding this CDR3. The record originates from a study of blood T cell repertoires in COVID-19. Study summary: There were acute and convalescent COVID-19 samples, and they came from the United States, Italy and Spain.

Data came from immunoSEQ multiplex PCR; TCRdb stores just in-frame clones and leaves some out. The data show a few hundred thousand clones, about 87% seen once. Trimming took off 2 bases at V and 5 bases at J, with 6 bases between the two ends. The CDR3 length is 12 residues. The sequenced sample was peripheral blood. The origin of this receptor is an older woman with active or convalescent COVID-19. This sequence joins TRBV12-3 or TRBV12-4 and TRBJ1-1; D is possibly TRBD1 (6 bases). CDR3 DNA: TGTGCCAGCAGTTTAAGGGGGACTGAAGCTTTCTTT. Translated, it gives CASSLRGTEAFF.